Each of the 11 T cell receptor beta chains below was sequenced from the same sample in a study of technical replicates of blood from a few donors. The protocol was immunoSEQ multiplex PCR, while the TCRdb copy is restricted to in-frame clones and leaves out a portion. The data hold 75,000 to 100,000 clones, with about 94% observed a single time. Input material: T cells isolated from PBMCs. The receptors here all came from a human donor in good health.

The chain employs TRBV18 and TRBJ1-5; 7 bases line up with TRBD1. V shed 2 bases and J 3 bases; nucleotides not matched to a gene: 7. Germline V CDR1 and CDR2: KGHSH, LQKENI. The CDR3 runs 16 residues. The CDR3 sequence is CASSPTGTDTNQPQHF. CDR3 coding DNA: TGTGCCAGCTCACCAACCGGGACAGACACCAATCAGCCCCAGCATTTT.

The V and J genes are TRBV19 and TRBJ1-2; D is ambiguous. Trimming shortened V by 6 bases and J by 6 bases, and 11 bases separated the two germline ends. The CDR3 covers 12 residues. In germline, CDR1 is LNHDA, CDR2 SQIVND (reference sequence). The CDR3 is CASSSGLHGYTF. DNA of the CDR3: TGTGCCAGTAGCAGCGGGCTCCATGGCTACACCTTC.

CDR3 coding DNA: TGTGCCAGCAGCCAAGCATTCGGGGAGGGGTTCGGCTACACCTTC. It translates to CASSQAFGEGFGYTF. The rearrangement uses TRBV4-2 and TRBJ1-2, with TRBD1 as a possible D gene (5 bases). Germline CDR1 LGHNA, CDR2 YNFKEQ. CDR3 length: 15 residues. Trimming took off 1 base at V and 8 bases at J, with 17 bases between the two ends.

For the CDR3, the DNA is TGCGCCAGCAGCCAAGATTATCGGGATATCTACGAGCAGTACTTC. This gives the protein CASSQDYRDIYEQYF. The chain recombines TRBV4-1 with TRBJ2-7; maybe TRBD2 (5 bases). V lost 0 bases, J lost 3 bases, and 12 bases lay in between. The CDR3 spans 15 residues. The germline V gene encodes CDR1 MGHRA and CDR2 YSYEKL.

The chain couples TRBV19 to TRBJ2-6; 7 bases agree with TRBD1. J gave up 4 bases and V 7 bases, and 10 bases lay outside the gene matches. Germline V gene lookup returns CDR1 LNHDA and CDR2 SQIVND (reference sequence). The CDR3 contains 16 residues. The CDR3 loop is CASTQGVSSGANVLTF. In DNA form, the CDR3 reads TGTGCCAGTACCCAGGGGGTTTCTTCGGGGGCCAACGTCCTGACTTTC.

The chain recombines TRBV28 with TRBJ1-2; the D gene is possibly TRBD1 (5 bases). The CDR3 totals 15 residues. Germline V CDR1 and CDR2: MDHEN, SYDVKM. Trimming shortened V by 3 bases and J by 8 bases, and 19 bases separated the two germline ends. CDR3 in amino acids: CASSFLTAGIRGYTF. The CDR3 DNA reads TGTGCCAGCAGTTTCCTTACTGCAGGGATTCGAGGCTACACCTTC.

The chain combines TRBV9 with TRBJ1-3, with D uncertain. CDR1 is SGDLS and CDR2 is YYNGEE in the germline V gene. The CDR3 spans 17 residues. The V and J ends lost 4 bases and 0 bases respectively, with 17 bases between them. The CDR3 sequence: CASSSRPGFSSGNTIYF. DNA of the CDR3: TGTGCCAGCAGCTCCCGTCCCGGTTTTAGCTCTGGAAACACCATATATTTT.

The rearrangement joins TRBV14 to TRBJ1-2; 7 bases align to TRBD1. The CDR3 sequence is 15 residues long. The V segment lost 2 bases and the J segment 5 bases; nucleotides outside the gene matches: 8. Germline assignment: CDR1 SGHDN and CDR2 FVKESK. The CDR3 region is CASSQSRQGLYGYTF. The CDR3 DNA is TGTGCCAGCAGCCAAAGCAGACAGGGACTTTATGGCTACACCTTC.

The CDR3 here is CASSPLGTSGSLMYQETQYF. The CDR3 DNA follows: TGCGCCAGCAGCCCCTTAGGGACTAGCGGTTCTCTAATGTACCAAGAGACCCAGTACTTC. This rearrangement joins TRBV4-1 to TRBJ2-5; 11 bases line up with TRBD2. V lost 4 bases to trimming and J lost 0 bases; unmatched junction nucleotides: 16. The CDR3 spans 20 residues. Germline V CDR1 and CDR2: MGHRA, YSYEKL.

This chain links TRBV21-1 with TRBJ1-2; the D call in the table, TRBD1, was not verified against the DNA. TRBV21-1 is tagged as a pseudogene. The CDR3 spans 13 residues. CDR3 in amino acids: CASSKGTNYGYTF. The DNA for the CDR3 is TGTGCCAGCAGCAAGGGGACAAACTATGGCTACACCTTC.

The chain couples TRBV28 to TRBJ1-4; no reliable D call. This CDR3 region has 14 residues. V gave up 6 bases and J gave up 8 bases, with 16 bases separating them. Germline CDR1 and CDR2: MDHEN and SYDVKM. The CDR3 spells CASRPTSPGEKLFF. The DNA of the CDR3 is TGTGCCAGCAGACCAACTTCCCCAGGCGAAAAACTGTTTTTT.